The 26 T cell receptor beta chains below come from one sample, sequenced in a study of response to subunit inactivated influenza vaccine. TCRdb independently ran MiXCR on the RT-PCR reads; one entry per CDR3 protein. In the table there are about 160,000 distinct CDR3 sequences, approximately 11% of which are singletons. Here the sequenced sample was non-naive T cells sorted from PBMCs, taken around seven weeks after vaccination. The receptors were sampled from a man aged 45-65 years who received an inactivated influenza vaccine.

Only a few counts were recorded for this clonotype. The J gene is TRBJ2-3, the V gene TRBV5-1; no firm D call. Germline values: CDR1 SGHRS, CDR2 YFSETQ. V shed 0 bases and J shed 4 bases, with 6 bases lying between them. The CDR3 has 13 amino acids. The CDR3 is CASSLDISDTQYF. CDR3 in DNA: TGCGCCAGCAGCTTGGACATTTCAGATACGCAGTATTTT.

This chain connects TRBV6-1 to TRBJ2-2, with 8 bases fitting TRBD2. This CDR3 comprises 16 residues. Germline V gene data show CDR1 as MNHNS and CDR2 as SASEGT. V dropped 7 bases and J dropped 1; count of bases not matched to a gene: 8. CDR3 nucleotides: TGTGCCAGCACCCTCGGGGGGGTGGGGAACACCGGGGAGCTGTTTTTT. It yields the protein CASTLGGVGNTGELFF.

This clonotype was seen more than once but under ten times. The chain combines TRBV28 with TRBJ2-1; the match to TRBD2 covers 16 bases. Germline CDR1 and CDR2: MDHEN and SYDVKM. The CDR3 runs 20 residues. J was trimmed by 5 bases and V by 4 bases; bases with no gene match: 14. The CDR3 DNA is TGTGCCAGCAGTTACCAAAGGGGACTAGCGGGAGGGCGGGTGGACAATGAGCAGTTCTTC. As protein: CASSYQRGLAGGRVDNEQFF.

Ten or more counts support this clonotype. The chain couples TRBV12-3 or TRBV12-4 to TRBJ1-2; a weak D match, TRBD1 (6 bases). The CDR3 loop spans 14 amino acids. V was clipped by 9 bases and J by 4 bases, with 18 bases between them. CDR3 nucleotide sequence: TGTGCCAGTACCTCCGGGGGGCGCGGCTATGGCTACACCTTC. It translates to CASTSGGRGYGYTF.

This clonotype was picked up a small number of times. In DNA, the CDR3 is TGCAGCGTTAGACACCCGAACACTGAAGCTTTCTTT. Translation gives CSVRHPNTEAFF. J is TRBJ1-1 and V is TRBV29-1; no clear D. V lost 5 bases to trimming and J lost 1 base, with 8 bases between them. Germline V gene lookup returns CDR1 SQVTM and CDR2 ANQGSEA. CDR3 length: 12 amino acids.

At least ten counts were recorded for this clonotype. The rearrangement links TRBV12-3 or TRBV12-4 to TRBJ1-5; no reliable D call. V was shortened by 6 bases and J by 0 bases, with 12 bases between the two germline ends. The CDR3 spans 15 residues. CDR3: CASSLQWGSNQPQHF. Written as DNA, the CDR3 is TGTGCCAGCAGCCTCCAATGGGGTAGCAATCAGCCCCAGCATTTT.

This sequence joins TRBV15 and TRBJ2-1; weak D call: TRBD2 (5 bases). The length of the CDR3 is 13 residues. Between the trimmed V and J ends, which lost 4 bases and 8 bases, there was a span of 12 bases. From germline, CDR1 is LNHNV and CDR2 YYDKDF (reference sequence). CDR3 loop: CATSIKLVYEQFF. The CDR3 bases are TGTGCCACCAGCATTAAACTAGTCTATGAGCAGTTCTTC.

The rearrangement joins TRBV5-6 to TRBJ2-5; D not certain. CDR3 length equals 15 residues. Germline-derived CDR1 and CDR2 are SGHDT and YYEEEE. The germline V and J ends were trimmed by 4 bases and 0 bases, with 13 bases remaining between them. CDR3 nucleotides: TGTGCCAGCAGCACCCCTTCAGCGTACCAAGAGACCCAGTACTTC. This encodes CASSTPSAYQETQYF.

In this sample, this clonotype turned up many times. The chain uses TRBV12-3 or TRBV12-4 and TRBJ2-5; D gene unclear. Trimming removed 4 bases at V and 10 bases at J, with 13 bases between. The length of the CDR3 is 12 residues. Here the CDR3 DNA reads TGTGCCAGCAGTTCCGCCGCTTTCGACCAGTACTTC. Protein sequence: CASSSAAFDQYF.

V gene TRBV7-9 combines with J gene TRBJ2-6; D is possibly TRBD2 (6 bases). This CDR3 is built from 17 residues. Trimming removed 5 bases from V and 4 bases from J, with 18 bases in between. Germline loops: CDR1 SEHNR, CDR2 FQNEAQ (reference sequence). In nucleotides, the CDR3 is TGTGCCAGCAGCCCGAGGGTTGGGGAGGCCGGGGCCAACGTCCTGACTTTC. Amino acids: CASSPRVGEAGANVLTF.

This clonotype was counted at least ten times. This chain connects TRBV24-1 to TRBJ2-7, with unresolved D. The V and J ends lost 3 bases and 3 bases respectively, with 8 bases between them. Germline loops: CDR1 KGHDR, CDR2 SFDVKD. The CDR3 totals 13 residues. The CDR3 loop is CATSDRIGYEQYF. CDR3 nucleotide sequence: TGTGCCACCAGTGATCGTATTGGCTACGAGCAGTACTTC.

In this sample, this clonotype turned up many times. One junction end disagrees with the germline gene, perhaps due to a read error. The V gene is TRBV5-1, the J gene TRBJ2-7, with TRBD1 matching 10 bases. The CDR3 has 17 amino acids. The germline V gene encodes CDR1 SGHRS and CDR2 YFSETQ. CDR3 bases: TGCGCCAGCAGGTTGGCACCGGGACAGGGGTTTGCCTACGAGCAGTACTTC. Translation gives CASRLAPGQGFAYEQYF. Complete variable domain (other parts from reference TRBV5-1 and TRBJ2-7): KAGVTQTPRYLIKTRGQQVTLSCSPISGHRSVSWYQQTPGQGLQFLFEYFSETQRNKGNFPGRFSGRQFSNSRSEMNVSTLELGDSALYLCASRLAPGQGFAYEQYFGPGTRLTVT.

The rearrangement joins TRBV20-1 to TRBJ2-2; TRBD2 agrees at 11 bases. CDR1 DFQATT and CDR2 SNEGSKA come from the germline V gene (reference sequence). The CDR3 runs to 14 residues. Trimming at V came to 7 bases and at J to 7 bases, leaving 8 bases not matched to a gene. The CDR3, as DNA: TGCAGTGTATCTAGCGGGAGGTTGGGCGGGGAGCTGTTTTTT. Translating gives CSVSSGRLGGELFF.

This clonotype has just a few counts. In nucleotides, the CDR3 is TGTGCCAGTAGTTCCGGACAGGTATGGTATCAGCCCCAGCATTTT. Protein product: CASSSGQVWYQPQHF. J is TRBJ1-5 and V is TRBV19, with TRBD1 matching 7 bases. The germline CDR1 and CDR2 sequences are LNHDA and SQIVND (reference sequence). CDR3 length: 15 amino acids. Trimming took 5 bases from V and 5 from J; bases not matched to a gene: 9. The full variable domain, its missing parts supplied by reference TRBV19 and TRBJ1-5, is DGGITQSPKYLFRKEGQNVTLSCEQNLNHDAMYWYRQDPGQGLRLIYYSQIVNDFQKGDIAEGYSVSREKKESFPLTVTSAQKNPTAFYLCASSSGQVWYQPQHFGDGTRLSIL.

V gene TRBV5-1 combines with J gene TRBJ1-1, with TRBD1 matching over 12 bases. This CDR3 is built from 15 residues. Germline CDR1 reads SGHRS; CDR2 reads YFSETQ. V lost 3 bases to trimming and J lost 6 bases; unmatched junction nucleotides: 6. This CDR3 is CASSWGGQGAPEAFF. Written as DNA, the CDR3 is TGCGCCAGCAGCTGGGGGGGACAGGGGGCCCCTGAAGCTTTCTTT.

The CDR3 DNA follows: TGTGCCAGCCAGGACCCCGGGGCGGTCAGCCAGCCCCAGCATTTT. Its translation: CASQDPGAVSQPQHF. The chain uses TRBV28 and TRBJ1-5; a possible D gene is TRBD1 (5 bases). Germline assignment: CDR1 MDHEN and CDR2 SYDVKM. Between the trimmed V and J ends, which lost 8 bases and 7 bases, there was a span of 21 bases. The CDR3 has 15 amino acids.

This clonotype has a count of ten or more. V and J are TRBV13 and TRBJ2-1, with D perhaps matching TRBD2 (6 bases). Trimming stripped 3 bases from V and 6 bases from J, with 15 bases between. The CDR3 is made up of 15 amino acids. Germline V gene lookup returns CDR1 PRHDT and CDR2 FYEKMQ (reference sequence). The CDR3 here is CASSFSLGRSNEQFF. In nucleotides, the CDR3 is TGTGCCAGCAGCTTTAGTCTCGGGAGATCCAATGAGCAGTTCTTC.

The CDR3 spells CASSQSSGLLEKLFF. As DNA, the CDR3 is TGTGCCAGCAGCCAGTCCTCTGGGCTTTTAGAAAAACTGTTTTTT. The chain carries TRBV7-9 and TRBJ1-4; D gene unclear. The CDR3 loop spans 15 amino acids. Germline-derived CDR1 and CDR2 are SEHNR and FQNEAQ (reference sequence). The V end lost 5 bases, the J end lost 8 bases, and 18 bases lay between the germline ends.

This clonotype was seen repeatedly, ten times or more. The CDR3 region is CASRPGQGNNQPQHF. The DNA for the CDR3 is TGTGCCAGCAGACCGGGACAGGGGAACAATCAGCCCCAGCATTTT. This chain links TRBV12-3 or TRBV12-4 with TRBJ1-5, with 10 positions matching TRBD1. The V and J ends lost 6 bases and 3 bases, in that order; junction bases with no gene match: 5. This CDR3 is 15 amino acids long.

The J gene is TRBJ2-2, the V gene TRBV7-9; 7 nucleotides align to TRBD2. With 7 bases clipped from V and 1 base from J, the junction kept 3 bases outside the gene matches. The CDR3 runs 14 residues. Germline CDR1 and CDR2: SEHNR and FQNEAQ (reference sequence). The CDR3 loop is CASTKRENTGELFF. The DNA of the CDR3 is TGTGCCAGCACAAAGCGGGAGAACACCGGGGAGCTGTTTTTT.

The chain uses TRBV7-6 and TRBJ2-1; 7 bases agree with TRBD2. The CDR3 loop spans 15 amino acids. J was trimmed by 7 bases and V by 5 bases; bases with no gene match: 11. The V gene's germline CDR1 is SGHVS and CDR2 FNYEAQ. The CDR3: CASSQSRGGGNEQFF. Here the CDR3 DNA reads TGTGCCAGCAGCCAGTCCCGGGGCGGGGGTAATGAGCAGTTCTTC.

This rearrangement joins TRBV20-1 to TRBJ1-1; D call uncertain. The V end lost 3 bases, the J end lost 9 bases, and 17 bases lay between the germline ends. Germline V gene lookup returns CDR1 DFQATT and CDR2 SNEGSKA (reference sequence). The CDR3 is 13 amino acids. The CDR3 region has the DNA TGCAGTGCTAGGGTCCCTTGGGAGACACAAGCTTTCTTT. The encoded protein is CSARVPWETQAFF.

The rearrangement joins TRBV5-1 to TRBJ1-1; D may be TRBD1 (6 bases). V lost 5 bases, J lost 1 base, and 12 bases lay in between. Germline CDR1 and CDR2: SGHRS and YFSETQ. This CDR3 is 14 amino acids long. The CDR3 DNA follows: TGCGCCAGCAGATACCAGGACAGGAACACTGAAGCTTTCTTT. Protein: CASRYQDRNTEAFF. Complete variable domain (other parts from reference TRBV5-1 and TRBJ1-1): KAGVTQTPRYLIKTRGQQVTLSCSPISGHRSVSWYQQTPGQGLQFLFEYFSETQRNKGNFPGRFSGRQFSNSRSEMNVSTLELGDSALYLCASRYQDRNTEAFFGQGTRLTVV.

A few counts support this clonotype. The J gene is TRBJ1-1, the V gene TRBV10-3; no firm D call. Between the trimmed V and J ends, which lost 7 bases and 1 base, there was a span of 10 bases. The CDR3 extends over 13 amino acids. Germline V gives CDR1 ENHRY, CDR2 SYGVKD. CDR3 amino acids: CAITTDQNTEAFF. In DNA, the CDR3 is TGTGCCATCACCACCGACCAGAACACTGAAGCTTTCTTT.

The rearrangement uses TRBV10-3 and TRBJ1-4; no definite D call. CDR3 size: 13 residues. Trimming cost V 8 bases and J 3 bases, with 10 bases left between them. Germline V lookup: CDR1 ENHRY, CDR2 SYGVKD. The CDR3 nucleotides read TGTGCCATCTCGAAGGCTGCTAATGAAAAACTGTTTTTT. This gives the protein CAISKAANEKLFF.

This clonotype counts as medium-sized (0.01 to 0.1%). The genes are TRBV12-3 or TRBV12-4 and TRBJ2-5; TRBD1 agrees at 8 bases. The CDR3 is 16 amino acids. Germline trimming cut 3 bases from V and 3 bases from J; bases unmatched to any gene: 9. CDR3 nucleotides: TGTGCCAGCAGTTTTGAGATAGGACAGGGAAAAGAGACCCAGTACTTC. Translated: CASSFEIGQGKETQYF.